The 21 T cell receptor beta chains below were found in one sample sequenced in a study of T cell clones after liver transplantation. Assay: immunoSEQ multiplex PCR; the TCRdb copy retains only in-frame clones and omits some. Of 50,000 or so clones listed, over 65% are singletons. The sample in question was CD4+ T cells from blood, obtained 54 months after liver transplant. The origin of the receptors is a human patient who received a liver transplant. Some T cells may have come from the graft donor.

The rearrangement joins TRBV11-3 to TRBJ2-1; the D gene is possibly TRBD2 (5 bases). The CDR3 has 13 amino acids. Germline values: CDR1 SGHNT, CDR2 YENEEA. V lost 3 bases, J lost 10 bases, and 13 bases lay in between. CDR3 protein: CASSLVLAGEQFF. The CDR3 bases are TGTGCCAGCAGCTTGGTCCTAGCCGGCGAGCAGTTCTTC.

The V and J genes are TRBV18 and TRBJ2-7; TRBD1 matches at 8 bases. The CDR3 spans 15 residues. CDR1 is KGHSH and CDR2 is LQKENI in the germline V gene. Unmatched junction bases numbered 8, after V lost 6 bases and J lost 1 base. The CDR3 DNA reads TGTGCCAGCTCCCCCGCGACAGGGGATTCCTACGAGCAGTACTTC. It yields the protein CASSPATGDSYEQYF.

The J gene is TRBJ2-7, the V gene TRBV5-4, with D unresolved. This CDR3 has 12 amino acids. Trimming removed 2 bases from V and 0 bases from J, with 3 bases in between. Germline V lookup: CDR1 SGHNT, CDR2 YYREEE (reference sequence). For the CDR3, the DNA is TGTGCCAGCAGCTTCGACTCCTACGAGCAGTACTTC. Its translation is CASSFDSYEQYF.

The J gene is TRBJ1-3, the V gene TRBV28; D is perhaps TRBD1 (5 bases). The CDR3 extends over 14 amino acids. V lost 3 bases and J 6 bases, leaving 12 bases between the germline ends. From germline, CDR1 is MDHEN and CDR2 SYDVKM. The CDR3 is CASSFSRVENTIYF. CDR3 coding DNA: TGTGCCAGCAGTTTTTCCAGGGTAGAAAACACCATATATTTT.

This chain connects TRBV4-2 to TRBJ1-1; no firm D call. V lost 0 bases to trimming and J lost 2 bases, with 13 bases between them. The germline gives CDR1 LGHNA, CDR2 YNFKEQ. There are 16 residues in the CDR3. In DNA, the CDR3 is TGTGCCAGCAGCCAAGATCGACGCGGACCCAACACTGAAGCTTTCTTT. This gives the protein CASSQDRRGPNTEAFF.

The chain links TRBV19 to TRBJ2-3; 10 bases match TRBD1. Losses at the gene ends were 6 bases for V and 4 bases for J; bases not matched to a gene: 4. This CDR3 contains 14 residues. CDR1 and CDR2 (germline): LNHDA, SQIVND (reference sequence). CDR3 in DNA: TGTGCCAGTAGCGGACAGGGGGGGGCAGATACGCAGTATTTT. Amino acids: CASSGQGGADTQYF. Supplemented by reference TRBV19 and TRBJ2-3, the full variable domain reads DGGITQSPKYLFRKEGQNVTLSCEQNLNHDAMYWYRQDPGQGLRLIYYSQIVNDFQKGDIAEGYSVSREKKESFPLTVTSAQKNPTAFYLCASSGQGGADTQYFGPGTRLTVL.

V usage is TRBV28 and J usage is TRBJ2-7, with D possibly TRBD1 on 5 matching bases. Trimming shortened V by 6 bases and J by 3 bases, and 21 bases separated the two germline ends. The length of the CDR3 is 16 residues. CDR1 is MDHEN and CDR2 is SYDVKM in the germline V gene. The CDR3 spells CASRPEKALQDYEQYF. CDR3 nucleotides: TGTGCCAGCAGGCCCGAAAAGGCGCTACAGGACTACGAGCAGTACTTC.

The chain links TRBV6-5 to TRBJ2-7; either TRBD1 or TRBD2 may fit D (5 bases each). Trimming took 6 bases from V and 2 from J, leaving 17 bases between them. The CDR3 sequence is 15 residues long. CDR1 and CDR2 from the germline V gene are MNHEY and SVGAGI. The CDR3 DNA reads TGTGCCAGCAGACCGCAGGCTATGGGACCCTACGAGCAGTACTTC. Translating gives CASRPQAMGPYEQYF.

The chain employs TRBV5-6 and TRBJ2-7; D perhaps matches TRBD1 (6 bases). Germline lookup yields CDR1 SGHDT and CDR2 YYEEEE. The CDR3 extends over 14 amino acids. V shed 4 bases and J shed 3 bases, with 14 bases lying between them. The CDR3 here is CASSGAGTIYEQYF. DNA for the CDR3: TGTGCCAGCAGCGGAGCCGGGACAATCTACGAGCAGTACTTC.

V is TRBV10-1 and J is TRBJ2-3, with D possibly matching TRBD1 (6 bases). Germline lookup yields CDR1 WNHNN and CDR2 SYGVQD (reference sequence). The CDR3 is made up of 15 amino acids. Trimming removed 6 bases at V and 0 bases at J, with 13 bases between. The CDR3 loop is CASRDSLSSTDTQYF. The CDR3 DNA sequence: TGCGCCAGCAGGGACAGCCTTTCTAGCACAGATACGCAGTATTTT.

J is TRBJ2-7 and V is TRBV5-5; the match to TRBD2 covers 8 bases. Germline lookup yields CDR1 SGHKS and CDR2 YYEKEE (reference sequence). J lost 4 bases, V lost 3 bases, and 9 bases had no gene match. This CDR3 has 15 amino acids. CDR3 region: CASSSSGGAQYEQYF. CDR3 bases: TGTGCCAGCAGCTCGTCCGGGGGGGCCCAGTACGAGCAGTACTTC.

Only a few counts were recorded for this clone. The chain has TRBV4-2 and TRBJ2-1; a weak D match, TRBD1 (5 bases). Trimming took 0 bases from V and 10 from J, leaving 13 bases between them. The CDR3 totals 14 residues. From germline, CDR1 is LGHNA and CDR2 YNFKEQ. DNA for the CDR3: TGTGCCAGCAGCCAAGAAGCCAGGGTAACCGAGCAGTTCTTC. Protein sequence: CASSQEARVTEQFF.

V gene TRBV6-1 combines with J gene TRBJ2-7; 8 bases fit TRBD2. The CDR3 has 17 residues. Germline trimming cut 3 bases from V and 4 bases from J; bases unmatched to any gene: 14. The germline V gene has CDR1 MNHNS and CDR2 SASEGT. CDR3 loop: CASSDSSLSGGWYEQYF. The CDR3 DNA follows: TGTGCCAGCAGTGATTCTTCTTTAAGCGGGGGTTGGTACGAGCAGTACTTC.

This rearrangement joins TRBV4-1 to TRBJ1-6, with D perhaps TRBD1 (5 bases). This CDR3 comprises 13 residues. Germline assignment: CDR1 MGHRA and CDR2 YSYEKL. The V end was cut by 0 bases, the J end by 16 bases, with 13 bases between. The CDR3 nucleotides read TGCGCCAGCAGCCAAGAACAGGCACGACCACTCCACTTT. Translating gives CASSQEQARPLHF.

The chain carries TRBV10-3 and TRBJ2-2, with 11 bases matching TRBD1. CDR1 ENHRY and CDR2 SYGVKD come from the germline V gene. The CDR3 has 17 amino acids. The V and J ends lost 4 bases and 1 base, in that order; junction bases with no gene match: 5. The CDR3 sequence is CAISGTGGAGNTGELFF. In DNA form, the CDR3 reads TGTGCCATCAGTGGGACAGGGGGCGCCGGGAACACCGGGGAGCTGTTTTTT.

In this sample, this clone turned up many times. The CDR3 bases are TGTGCCAGCAGTGCAAATGCTTTCACTGAAGCTTTCTTT. Its translation: CASSANAFTEAFF. The chain combines TRBV7-3 with TRBJ1-1; D remains ambiguous. Germline CDR1 and CDR2: SGHTA and FQGTGA. CDR3 size: 13 residues. V gave up 6 bases and J gave up 4 bases, with 12 bases separating them.

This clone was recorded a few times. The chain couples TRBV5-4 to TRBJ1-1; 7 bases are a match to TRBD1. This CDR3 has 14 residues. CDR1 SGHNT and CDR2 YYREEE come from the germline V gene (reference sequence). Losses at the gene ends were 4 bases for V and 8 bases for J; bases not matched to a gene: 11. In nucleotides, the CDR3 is TGTGCCAGCAGCCCTTCCTCGACAGGGACCGAAGCTTTCTTT. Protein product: CASSPSSTGTEAFF.

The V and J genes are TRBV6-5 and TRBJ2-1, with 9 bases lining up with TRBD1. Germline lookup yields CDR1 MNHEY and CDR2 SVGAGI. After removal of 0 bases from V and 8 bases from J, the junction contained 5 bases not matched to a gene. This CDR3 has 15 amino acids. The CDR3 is CASSYSGQGWDEQFF. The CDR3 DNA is TGTGCCAGCAGTTACTCGGGACAGGGCTGGGATGAGCAGTTCTTC.

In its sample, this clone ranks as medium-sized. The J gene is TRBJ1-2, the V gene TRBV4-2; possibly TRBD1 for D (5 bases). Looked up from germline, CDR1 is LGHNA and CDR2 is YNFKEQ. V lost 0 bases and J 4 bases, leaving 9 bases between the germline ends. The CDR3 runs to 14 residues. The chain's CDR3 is CASSQEGGTYGYTF. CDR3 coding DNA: TGTGCCAGCAGCCAAGAGGGGGGGACCTATGGCTACACCTTC.

CDR3 DNA sequence: TGTGCCACCTTGACAGACTCGAACACTGAAGCTTTCTTT. Its protein product is CATLTDSNTEAFF. This chain connects TRBV25-1 to TRBJ1-1; the D gene is possibly TRBD1 (5 bases). In germline, CDR1 is MGHDK, CDR2 SYGVNS. CDR3 length: 13 amino acids. The V and J ends lost 10 bases and 1 base respectively, with 13 bases between them.

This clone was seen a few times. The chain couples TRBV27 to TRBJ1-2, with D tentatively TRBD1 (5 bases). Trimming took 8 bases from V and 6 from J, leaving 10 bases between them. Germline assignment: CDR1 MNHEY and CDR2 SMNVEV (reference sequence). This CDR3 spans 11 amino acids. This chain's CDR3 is CASGATDGYTF. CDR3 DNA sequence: TGTGCCAGCGGAGCGACAGATGGCTACACCTTC.